This T cell receptor beta chain was profiled in a study of patients and donors after allogeneic stem cell transplantation. CDR1 and CDR2 from the germline V gene are DFQATT and SNEGSKA (reference sequence). The CDR3 has 15 amino acids. The J segment lost 4 bases and the V segment lost 5 bases, leaving 8 bases of the junction unmatched. MiXCR was run by TCRdb on the RT-PCR reads, yielding one entry per CDR3 protein. The sample yields 70,000 to 75,000 distinct CDR3 sequences, more than 25% seen once. The gene calls are TRBV20-1 and TRBJ2-2; 9 nucleotides line up with TRBD2. This clonotype was obtained from a human donor who was either an allogeneic HSCT recipient or a stem cell or donor lymphocyte infusion donor (not recorded which). It is not recorded whose cells these are; they may come from a transplant donor. Sequencing was done on a sample of blood, either unsorted or a sorted T cell fraction (not recorded which). The CDR3 DNA reads TGCAGTGCTCTACCTAGCGGGAAGATCACCGGGGAGCTGTTTTTT. Translating gives CSALPSGKITGELFF.